This TCR beta chain was captured by sequencing in a study of blood T cells in healthy people across ages. Each sample used at least 6 million PBMCs. As concerns this clonotype: Its antigen is undetermined.

Study results and caveats: Naive CD4+ cells and diversity were both higher in long-lived donors than in aged donors.

This CDR3 has 15 residues. Trimming removed 8 bases at V and 4 bases at J, with 19 bases between. Germline V gene data show CDR1 as MDHEN and CDR2 as SYDVKM. Using a J-beta primer mix together with a sample-barcoded 5' primer, a second PCR was run for roughly 6 to 11 cycles. One entry per CDR3 protein results from TCRdb running MiXCR on the 5' RACE reads. The sample has approximately 810,000 distinct CDR3 sequences; around 26% are singletons. Specimen: blood. V is TRBV28 and J is TRBJ2-3, with TRBD2 as a possible D gene (6 bases). The receptor's source is a woman older than 75 in good health. The CDR3 region is CASPPGTDRPDTQYF. CDR3 in DNA: TGTGCCAGCCCACCCGGGACTGACCGCCCAGATACGCAGTATTTT.